One and the same sample provided the 12 T cell receptor beta chains below, sequenced in a study of immune heterogeneity within non-small cell lung tumors. The authors amplified TCR beta CDR3 by multiplex PCR with 32 V and 13 J primers. MiXCR was run by TCRdb on the multiplex PCR reads, yielding one entry per CDR3 protein. The table includes over 12,000 distinct CDR3 sequences, under 30% detected once. The template for each sample was 600 ng of genomic DNA, which had been extracted from bulk tumor tissue. Multiple biopsies spaced far apart were taken from each primary tumor during surgery. These patients got curative surgery after being newly diagnosed with untreated non-small cell lung cancer. The sequenced sample consisted of lung tumor tissue. The receptors here all came from a middle-aged man with non-small cell lung cancer.

This clonotype was seen more than once but under ten times. The chain uses TRBV7-9 and TRBJ2-3; 12 nucleotides agree with TRBD2. CDR1 is SEHNR, CDR2 FQNEAQ, per germline (reference sequence). The CDR3 runs to 14 residues. J lost 4 bases, V lost 10 bases, and 6 bases had no gene match. The DNA for the CDR3 is TGTGCCACTTCTCTAGCGGGAGGGCCAGATACGCAGTATTTT. Its translation is CATSLAGGPDTQYF.

A remark on this clonotype: A single base separates this from a much larger clone, so it may be a read error. This chain links TRBV6-1 with TRBJ1-5; D gene ambiguous. This CDR3 contains 12 residues. The V gene's germline CDR1 is MNHNS and CDR2 SASEGT. The CDR3 DNA is TGTGCCAGCAGTGAAGCGTTAGTGGCCCATCATTTT. Translated: CASSEALVAHHF.

For this clonotype: A single base separates this from a much larger clone, so it may be a read error. V usage is TRBV3-1 and J usage is TRBJ2-7; TRBD2 aligns across 7 bases. The germline gives CDR1 LGHDT, CDR2 YNNKEL (reference sequence). The CDR3 contains 17 residues. The CDR3 DNA reads TGTGCCAGCAGTCATCGCCCCGGGACTACGTTCAAGGGCGAGGAGTACTTC. It codes for CASSHRPGTTFKGEEYF.

This clonotype has at least ten counts. This sequence joins TRBV29-1 and TRBJ1-4, with a tentative D call TRBD1 (5 bases). The length of the CDR3 is 13 residues. Germline V gene lookup returns CDR1 SQVTM and CDR2 ANQGSEA. V was cut by 0 bases and J by 8 bases, with 10 bases left in between. CDR3 loop: CSVEEAGYEKLFF. CDR3 DNA: TGCAGCGTTGAAGAGGCAGGGTACGAAAAACTGTTTTTT.

This chain connects TRBV7-9 to TRBJ1-4, with TRBD1 matching over 7 bases. CDR1 is SEHNR and CDR2 is FQNEAQ in the germline V gene (reference sequence). The CDR3 runs to 15 residues. The V segment lost 4 bases and the J segment 5 bases; nucleotides outside the gene matches: 7. Here the CDR3 reads CASSSWTGENEKLFF. The CDR3 DNA follows: TGTGCCAGCAGCTCGTGGACAGGCGAAAATGAAAAACTGTTTTTT. Full variable domain (missing parts from reference TRBV7-9 and TRBJ1-4): DTGVSQNPRHKITKRGQNVTFRCDPISEHNRLYWYRQTLGQGPEFLTYFQNEAQLEKSRLLSDRFSAERPKGSFSTLEIQRTEQGDSAMYLCASSSWTGENEKLFFGSGTQLSVL.

Concerning this clonotype: With a much larger clone just one base away, this may be a read error. The rearrangement joins TRBV27 to TRBJ2-1; either TRBD1 or TRBD2 may supply D (6 bases each). The CDR3 is made up of 13 amino acids. Germline V gives CDR1 MNHEY, CDR2 SMNVEV (reference sequence). CDR3 DNA: TGTGCCCGCCTACCGGGGGCCTACAATAAGCAGTTCTTC. Its protein is CARLPGAYNKQFF.

At least ten counts were recorded for this clonotype. CDR3 sequence reads: CSARERGTNYGYTF. In DNA form, the CDR3 reads TGCAGTGCTAGAGAAAGGGGGACTAACTATGGCTACACCTTC. The J gene is TRBJ1-2, the V gene TRBV20-1; TRBD1 is a possible D gene (6 bases). From germline, CDR1 is DFQATT and CDR2 SNEGSKA (reference sequence). The CDR3 length is 14 residues. Between the trimmed V and J ends, which lost 0 bases and 0 bases, there was a span of 8 bases.

This clonotype is termed medium-sized. The chain couples TRBV27 to TRBJ2-7; 11 bases are a match to TRBD2. CDR3 size: 15 residues. The germline V gene has CDR1 MNHEY and CDR2 SMNVEV (reference sequence). The ends lost 4 bases at V and 9 bases at J; junction bases unmatched: 11. The CDR3 nucleotides are TGTGCCAGCAGTTCCCGACTAGCGGGAACCATGGCGCAGTACTTC. The encoded protein is CASSSRLAGTMAQYF.

The CDR3 region is CASIDIHEQFF. The CDR3 DNA reads TGTGCCAGCATCGACATCCATGAGCAGTTCTTC. V usage is TRBV7-2 and J usage is TRBJ2-1, with D unclear. CDR1 is SGHTA and CDR2 is FQGNSA in the germline V gene. The length of the CDR3 is 11 residues. V shed 7 bases and J shed 8 bases, with 9 bases lying between them.

About this clonotype itself: One junction end does not reproduce the germline sequence, and a read error may be involved. The DNA of the CDR3 is TGTGACAGCAGTCTGGGGGGAAACATTCAGTACTTC. This translates into CDSSLGGNIQYF. The chain recombines TRBV28 with TRBJ2-4; D perhaps matches TRBD2 (6 bases). This CDR3 comprises 12 residues. Germline V gives CDR1 MDHEN, CDR2 SYDVKM.

This clonotype was seen a single time. This may stem from a read error, because a much larger clone lies one nucleotide away. This rearrangement joins TRBV20-1 to TRBJ2-7; no firm D call. V lost 0 bases to trimming and J lost 6 bases, with 12 bases between them. Germline V gene lookup returns CDR1 DFQATT and CDR2 SNEGSKA (reference sequence). The CDR3 totals 13 residues. CDR3 sequence reads: CSAREVPLSEQYF. CDR3 nucleotides: TGCAGTGCTAGAGAGGTTCCTTTAAGCGAGCAGTACTTC.

The rearrangement uses TRBV2 and TRBJ2-1; D gene unclear. CDR3 length equals 13 residues. The germline CDR1 and CDR2 sequences are SNHLY and FYNNEI. V was pared by 4 bases and J by 8 bases, with 12 bases between. In DNA, the CDR3 is TGTGCCAGCAGTGGGCGACCCCTCGATGAGCAGTTCTTC. Residues: CASSGRPLDEQFF.